The 20 T cell receptor beta chains presented below share a single source sample, sequenced in a study of T cells after yellow fever vaccination. Each CDR3 protein is one row after TCRdb ran MiXCR on the 5' RACE reads. The table has about 310,000 distinct CDR3 sequences, roughly 3.5% seen once. Sample: PBMCs, taken on the day of the yellow fever booster vaccination. The receptors were gathered from a man aged 18 to 35 who received the YFV17D yellow fever vaccine.

The rearrangement uses TRBV5-5 and TRBJ2-2; TRBD1 matches at 8 bases. The CDR3 contains 16 residues. The V and J ends lost 2 bases and 4 bases, in that order; junction bases with no gene match: 7. Germline assignment: CDR1 SGHKS and CDR2 YYEKEE (reference sequence). CDR3 bases: TGTGCCAGCAGCTTTAGGACAGGGCCGGGCACCGGGGAGCTGTTTTTT. Translation gives CASSFRTGPGTGELFF.

This clonotype was recorded many times. This chain joins TRBV7-2 and TRBJ2-1, with 11 positions matching TRBD1. J lost 15 bases, V lost 5 bases, and 12 bases had no gene match. In germline, CDR1 is SGHTA, CDR2 FQGNSA. This CDR3 contains 14 residues. CDR3 region: CASSARTGGREVFF. CDR3 nucleotide sequence: TGTGCCAGCAGCGCCCGGACAGGGGGCCGGGAGGTGTTCTTC. Drawing the rest from reference TRBV7-2 and TRBJ2-1, the complete variable domain is GAGVSQSPSNKVTEKGKDVELRCDPISGHTALYWYRQSLGQGLEFLIYFQGNSAPDKSGLPSDRFSAERTGGSVSTLTIQRTQQEDSAVYLCASSARTGGREVFFGPGTRLTVL.

A word on this clonotype: A much more abundant neighbour one base away suggests this may be a read error. The CDR3 loop is CASSRIRTDTQYF. The CDR3 nucleotides are TGCGCCAGCAGCCGAATTAGGACAGATACGCAGTATTTT. V usage is TRBV4-1 and J usage is TRBJ2-3, with D hard to call. Per the germline V gene, CDR1 is MGHRA and CDR2 is YSYEKL. This CDR3 is built from 13 residues. The V and J ends lost 4 bases and 3 bases respectively, with 8 bases between them.

The rearrangement joins TRBV5-1 to TRBJ2-1; D call uncertain. Trimming shortened V by 0 bases and J by 6 bases, and 7 bases separated the two germline ends. The CDR3 length is 13 residues. Germline assignment: CDR1 SGHRS and CDR2 YFSETQ. The CDR3 DNA sequence: TGCGCCAGCAGCTTGGACTCAGGCAATGAGCAGTTCTTC. Residues: CASSLDSGNEQFF.

This clonotype was counted many times. The J gene is TRBJ2-7, the V gene TRBV5-6, with TRBD1 matching over 8 bases. CDR1 and CDR2 (germline): SGHDT, YYEEEE. V dropped 0 bases and J dropped 6; count of bases not matched to a gene: 8. The CDR3 contains 15 residues. The CDR3 DNA sequence: TGTGCCAGCAGCTTGGCCCCCGGACAGGGTAGCGAGCAGTACGTC. This gives the protein CASSLAPGQGSEQYV.

This clonotype came up many times. The V gene is TRBV7-9, the J gene TRBJ2-7; unclear D gene. The germline V and J ends were trimmed by 5 bases and 3 bases, with 11 bases remaining between them. The CDR3 is made up of 13 amino acids. Germline lookup yields CDR1 SEHNR and CDR2 FQNEAQ (reference sequence). The CDR3 spells CASSRRADYEQYV. The CDR3 DNA is TGTGCCAGCAGCCGACGGGCAGACTACGAGCAGTACGTC.

V usage is TRBV5-1 and J usage is TRBJ1-1, with D perhaps matching TRBD1 (5 bases). The CDR3 consists of 13 residues. Germline CDR1 SGHRS, CDR2 YFSETQ. V was clipped by 4 bases and J by 6 bases, with 13 bases between them. Here the CDR3 reads CASSEPSGPEAFF. DNA of the CDR3: TGCGCCAGCAGCGAACCGTCAGGGCCTGAAGCTTTCTTT.

In this sample, this clonotype turned up many times. The chain combines TRBV4-3 with TRBJ2-6, with TRBD1 as a possible D gene (6 bases). This CDR3 is 18 amino acids long. The germline CDR1 and CDR2 sequences are LGHNA and YSLEER. V was clipped by 0 bases and J by 0 bases, with 12 bases between them. CDR3 in amino acids: CASSQDPRGRSGANVLTF. The DNA for the CDR3 is TGCGCCAGCAGCCAAGACCCCAGGGGACGCTCTGGGGCCAACGTCCTGACTTTC.

Here the CDR3 DNA reads TGCAGTGCTAGAGCATTAGCCTCTGGAAACACCATATATTTT. This gives the protein CSARALASGNTIYF. This chain uses TRBV20-1 with TRBJ1-3; D gene ambiguous. This CDR3 comprises 14 residues. Between the trimmed V and J ends, which lost 1 base and 0 bases, there was a span of 7 bases. The germline V gene has CDR1 DFQATT and CDR2 SNEGSKA (reference sequence).

This clonotype was detected ten times or more. The genes are TRBV5-1 and TRBJ2-4; D is possibly TRBD1 (6 bases). Germline V gives CDR1 SGHRS, CDR2 YFSETQ. Trimming took off 5 bases at V and 5 bases at J, with 11 bases between the two ends. This CDR3 has 13 residues. The CDR3 reads CASSWGQENIQYF. The CDR3 DNA is TGCGCCAGCAGTTGGGGGCAGGAAAACATTCAGTACTTC.

This clonotype occurred a few times. The chain couples TRBV4-1 to TRBJ2-1, with D possibly being TRBD1 or TRBD2 (5 bases each). This CDR3 contains 13 residues. V lost 2 bases to trimming and J lost 7 bases, with 9 bases between them. The germline V gene encodes CDR1 MGHRA and CDR2 YSYEKL. CDR3: CASSQPGANEQFF. CDR3 in DNA: TGCGCCAGCAGCCAACCCGGGGCTAATGAGCAGTTCTTC.

The sample holds a few counts of this clonotype. This chain links TRBV7-9 with TRBJ1-2, with D perhaps TRBD1 (5 bases). This CDR3 is built from 17 residues. Germline CDR1 is SEHNR and CDR2 is FQNEAQ (reference sequence). V shed 4 bases and J shed 4 bases, with 22 bases lying between them. For the CDR3, the DNA is TGTGCCAGCAGCTCTTTGGGAGCGGGCCCCAGGGCCTATGGCTACACCTTC. Translated, it gives CASSSLGAGPRAYGYTF.

This clonotype was seen ten or more times. The V gene is TRBV5-6, the J gene TRBJ1-2; D is ambiguous. Trimming removed 0 bases from V and 2 bases from J, with 14 bases in between. The CDR3 is 16 amino acids. Germline CDR1 reads SGHDT; CDR2 reads YYEEEE. CDR3 residues: CASSLALGRTNYGYTF. CDR3 DNA sequence: TGTGCCAGCAGCTTGGCTCTAGGACGGACGAACTATGGCTACACCTTC.

This clonotype was seen more than once but under ten times. The V and J genes are TRBV10-2 and TRBJ2-4; TRBD2 agrees at 8 bases. Germline V lookup: CDR1 WSHSY, CDR2 SAAADI. The V and J ends lost 7 bases and 7 bases, in that order; junction bases with no gene match: 6. The length of the CDR3 is 13 residues. The CDR3 protein is CASTPGGLNIQYF. The CDR3 coding sequence is TGCGCCAGCACCCCGGGGGGGCTCAACATTCAGTACTTC.

The CDR3 loop is CASSYGVQGMYEQFF. DNA of the CDR3: TGTGCCAGCAGTTACGGCGTACAGGGGATGTATGAGCAGTTCTTC. The chain is built from TRBV6-2 or TRBV6-3 and TRBJ2-1; 7 bases are a match to TRBD1. In germline, CDR1 is MNHEY, CDR2 SVGEGT. The CDR3 contains 15 residues. Trimming at V came to 2 bases and at J to 8 bases, leaving 9 bases not matched to a gene.

A few counts support this clonotype. V gene TRBV28 combines with J gene TRBJ1-2; possible D gene TRBD1, 5 bases. Germline CDR1 and CDR2: MDHEN and SYDVKM. The CDR3 extends over 13 amino acids. Trimming removed 4 bases from V and 2 bases from J, with 8 bases in between. The CDR3 sequence: CASSSGKNYGYTF. The CDR3 coding sequence is TGTGCCAGCAGTTCAGGGAAGAACTATGGCTACACCTTC.

J is TRBJ2-6 and V is TRBV5-5; the match to TRBD1 covers 10 bases. Germline V CDR1 and CDR2: SGHKS, YYEKEE (reference sequence). With 4 bases clipped from V and 1 base from J, the junction kept 8 bases outside the gene matches. The CDR3 sequence is 18 residues long. The CDR3 here is CASSVAGTGVSGANVLTF. For the CDR3, the DNA is TGTGCCAGCAGCGTCGCCGGGACAGGGGTTTCTGGGGCCAACGTCCTGACTTTC.

This clonotype was detected only a few times. The chain uses TRBV11-2 and TRBJ1-1; 9 bases match TRBD1. In germline, CDR1 is SGHAT, CDR2 FQNNGV. Germline trimming cut 2 bases from V and 7 bases from J; bases unmatched to any gene: 8. CDR3 length equals 15 residues. CDR3 DNA: TGTGCCAGCAGCTTATACAGGGGGCGAGGATATGAAGCTTTCTTT. Translated: CASSLYRGRGYEAFF.

V and J are TRBV29-1 and TRBJ1-5, with D uncertain. Per germline, CDR1 SQVTM and CDR2 ANQGSEA. V lost 4 bases, J lost 3 bases, and 10 bases lay in between. This CDR3 contains 13 residues. As DNA, the CDR3 is TGCAGCGTTGTATGGTCGGCCAATCAGCCCCAGCATTTT. Its protein is CSVVWSANQPQHF.

This clonotype was observed many times. The CDR3 protein is CASSSLAGGLLVGANVLTF. DNA for the CDR3: TGTGCCAGCAGCTCACTAGCGGGGGGGCTATTAGTCGGGGCCAACGTCCTGACTTTC. The chain uses TRBV7-9 and TRBJ2-6; 13 bases match TRBD2. The CDR3 length is 19 residues. In germline, CDR1 is SEHNR, CDR2 FQNEAQ (reference sequence). V was pared by 4 bases and J by 4 bases, with 10 bases of the junction left unmatched.